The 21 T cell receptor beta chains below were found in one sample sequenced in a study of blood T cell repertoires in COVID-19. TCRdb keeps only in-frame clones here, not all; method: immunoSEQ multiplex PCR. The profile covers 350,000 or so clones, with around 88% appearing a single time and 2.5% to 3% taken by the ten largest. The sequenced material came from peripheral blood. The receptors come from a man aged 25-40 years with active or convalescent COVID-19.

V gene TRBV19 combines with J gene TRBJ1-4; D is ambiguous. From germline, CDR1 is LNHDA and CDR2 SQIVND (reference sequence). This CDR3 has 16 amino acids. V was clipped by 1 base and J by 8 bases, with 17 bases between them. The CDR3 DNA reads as TGTGCCAGTAGTATAGCTCCGACCGCGAGGTGGGAAAAACTGTTTTTT. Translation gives CASSIAPTARWEKLFF.

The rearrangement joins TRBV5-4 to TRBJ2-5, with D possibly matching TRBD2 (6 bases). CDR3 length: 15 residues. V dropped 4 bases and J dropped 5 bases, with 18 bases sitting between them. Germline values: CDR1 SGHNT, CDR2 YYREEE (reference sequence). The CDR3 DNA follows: TGTGCCAGCAGCGCAGGAACGGGAGCGTCGGAGACCCAGTACTTC. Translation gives CASSAGTGASETQYF. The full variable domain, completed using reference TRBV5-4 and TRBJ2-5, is ETGVTQSPTHLIKTRGQQVTLRCSSQSGHNTVSWYQQALGQGPQFIFQYYREEENGRGNFPPRFSGLQFPNYSSELNVNALELDDSALYLCASSAGTGASETQYFGPGTRLLVL.

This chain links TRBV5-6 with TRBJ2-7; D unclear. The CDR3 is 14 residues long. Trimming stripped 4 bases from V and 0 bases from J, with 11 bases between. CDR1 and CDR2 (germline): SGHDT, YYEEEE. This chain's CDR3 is CASSPQVSSYEQYF. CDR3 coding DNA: TGTGCCAGCAGCCCCCAGGTAAGCTCCTACGAGCAGTACTTC.

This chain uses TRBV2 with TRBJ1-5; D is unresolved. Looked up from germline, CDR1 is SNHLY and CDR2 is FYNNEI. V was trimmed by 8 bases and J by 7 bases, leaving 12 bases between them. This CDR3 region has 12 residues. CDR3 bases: TGTGCCAGCCGGTTAGAAGAGCAGCCCCAGCATTTT. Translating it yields CASRLEEQPQHF.

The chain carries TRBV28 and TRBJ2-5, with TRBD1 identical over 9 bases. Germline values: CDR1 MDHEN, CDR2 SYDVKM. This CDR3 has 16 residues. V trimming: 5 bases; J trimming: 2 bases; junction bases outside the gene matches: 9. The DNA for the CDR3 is TGTGCCAGCAGTCCCCACCCCGGGACAGGGCAAGAGACCCAGTACTTC. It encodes CASSPHPGTGQETQYF.

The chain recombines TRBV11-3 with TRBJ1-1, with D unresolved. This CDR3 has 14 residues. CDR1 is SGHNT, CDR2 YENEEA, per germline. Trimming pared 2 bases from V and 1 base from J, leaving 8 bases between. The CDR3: CASSLTVPNTEAFF. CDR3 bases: TGTGCCAGCAGCTTAACAGTCCCGAACACTGAAGCTTTCTTT.

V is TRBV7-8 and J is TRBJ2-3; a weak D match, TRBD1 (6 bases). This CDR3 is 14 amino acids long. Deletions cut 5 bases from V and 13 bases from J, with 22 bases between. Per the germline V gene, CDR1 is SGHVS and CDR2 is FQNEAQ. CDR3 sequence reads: CASSRGGRTAWKYF. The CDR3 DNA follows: TGTGCCAGCAGCCGAGGAGGAAGGACAGCCTGGAAGTATTTT.

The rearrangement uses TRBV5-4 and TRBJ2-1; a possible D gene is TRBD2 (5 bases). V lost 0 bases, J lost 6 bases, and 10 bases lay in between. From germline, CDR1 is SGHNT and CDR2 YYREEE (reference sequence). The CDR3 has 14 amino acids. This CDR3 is CASSLELGVNEQFF. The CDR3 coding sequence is TGTGCCAGCAGCTTGGAACTCGGGGTCAATGAGCAGTTCTTC.

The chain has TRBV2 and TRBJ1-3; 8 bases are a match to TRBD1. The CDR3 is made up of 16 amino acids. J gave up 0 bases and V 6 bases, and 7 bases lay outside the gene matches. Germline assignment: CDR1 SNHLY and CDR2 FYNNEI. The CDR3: CASRDRDRSSGNTIYF. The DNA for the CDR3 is TGTGCCAGCAGGGACCGGGACAGGAGCTCTGGAAACACCATATATTTT.

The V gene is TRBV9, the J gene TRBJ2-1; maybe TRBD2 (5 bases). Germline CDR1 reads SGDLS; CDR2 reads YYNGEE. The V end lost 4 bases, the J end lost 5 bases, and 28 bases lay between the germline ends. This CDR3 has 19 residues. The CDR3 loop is CASSLLDIWASNRDNEQFF. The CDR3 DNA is TGTGCCAGCAGCCTTCTCGACATTTGGGCTAGCAATAGGGACAATGAGCAGTTCTTC.

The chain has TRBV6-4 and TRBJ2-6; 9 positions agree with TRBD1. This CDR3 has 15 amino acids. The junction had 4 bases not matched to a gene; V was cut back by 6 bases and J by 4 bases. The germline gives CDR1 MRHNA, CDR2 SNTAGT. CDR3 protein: CASRRTGVGANVLTF. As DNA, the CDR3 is TGTGCCAGCAGGAGGACAGGGGTCGGGGCCAACGTCCTGACTTTC.

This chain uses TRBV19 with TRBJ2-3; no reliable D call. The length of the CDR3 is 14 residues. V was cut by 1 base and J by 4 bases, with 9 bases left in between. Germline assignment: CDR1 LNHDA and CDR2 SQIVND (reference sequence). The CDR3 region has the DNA TGTGCCAGTAGTATAGCCCTAAGCTCAGATACGCAGTATTTT. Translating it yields CASSIALSSDTQYF.

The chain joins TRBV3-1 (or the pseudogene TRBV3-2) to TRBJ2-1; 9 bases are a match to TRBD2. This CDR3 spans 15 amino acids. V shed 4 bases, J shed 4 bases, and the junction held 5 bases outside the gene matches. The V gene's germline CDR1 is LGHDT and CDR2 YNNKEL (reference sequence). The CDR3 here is CASSLLAGLYNEQFF. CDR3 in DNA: TGTGCCAGCAGCCTCCTAGCGGGACTTTACAATGAGCAGTTCTTC.

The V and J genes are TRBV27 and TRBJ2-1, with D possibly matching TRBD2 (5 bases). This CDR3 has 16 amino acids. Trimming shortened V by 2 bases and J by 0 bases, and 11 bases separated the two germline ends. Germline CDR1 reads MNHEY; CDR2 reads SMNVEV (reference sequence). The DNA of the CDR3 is TGTGCCAGCAGTTTACGTGACTACTACTCCTACAATGAGCAGTTCTTC. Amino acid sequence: CASSLRDYYSYNEQFF.

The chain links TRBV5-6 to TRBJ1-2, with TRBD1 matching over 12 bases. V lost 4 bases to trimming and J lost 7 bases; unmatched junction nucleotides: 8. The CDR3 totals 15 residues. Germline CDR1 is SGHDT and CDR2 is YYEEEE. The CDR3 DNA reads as TGTGCCAGCAGCAGTTCCGGGACAGGGGGCGGTGGCTACACCTTC. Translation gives CASSSSGTGGGGYTF. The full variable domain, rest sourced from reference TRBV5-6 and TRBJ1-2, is DAGVTQSPTHLIKTRGQQVTLRCSPKSGHDTVSWYQQALGQGPQFIFQYYEEEERQRGNFPDRFSGHQFPNYSSELNVNALLLGDSALYLCASSSSGTGGGGYTFGSGTRLTVV.

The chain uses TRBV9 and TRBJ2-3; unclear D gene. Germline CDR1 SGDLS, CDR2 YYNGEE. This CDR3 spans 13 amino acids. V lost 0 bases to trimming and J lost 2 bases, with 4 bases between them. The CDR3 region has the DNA TGTGCCAGCAGCGTAGGGCCCACAGATACGCAGTATTTT. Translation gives CASSVGPTDTQYF.

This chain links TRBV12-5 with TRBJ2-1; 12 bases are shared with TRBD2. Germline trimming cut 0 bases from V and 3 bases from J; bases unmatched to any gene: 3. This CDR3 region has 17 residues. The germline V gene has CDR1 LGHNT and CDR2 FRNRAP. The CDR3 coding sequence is TGTGCTAGTGGTTTGGTACTAGCGGGAGGTCTCTACAATGAGCAGTTCTTC. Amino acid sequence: CASGLVLAGGLYNEQFF.

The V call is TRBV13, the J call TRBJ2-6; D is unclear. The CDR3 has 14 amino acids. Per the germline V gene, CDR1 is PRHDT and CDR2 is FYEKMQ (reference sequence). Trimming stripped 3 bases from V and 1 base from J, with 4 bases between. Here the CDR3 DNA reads TGTGCCAGCAGCTTCGGTTCTGGGGCCAACGTCCTGACTTTC. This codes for CASSFGSGANVLTF.

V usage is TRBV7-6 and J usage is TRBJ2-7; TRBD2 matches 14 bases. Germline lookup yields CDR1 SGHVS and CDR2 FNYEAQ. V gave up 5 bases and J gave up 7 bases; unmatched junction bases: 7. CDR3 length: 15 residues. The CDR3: CASSPGLAGAREQYF. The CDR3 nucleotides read TGTGCCAGCAGCCCGGGACTAGCGGGAGCAAGAGAGCAGTACTTC.

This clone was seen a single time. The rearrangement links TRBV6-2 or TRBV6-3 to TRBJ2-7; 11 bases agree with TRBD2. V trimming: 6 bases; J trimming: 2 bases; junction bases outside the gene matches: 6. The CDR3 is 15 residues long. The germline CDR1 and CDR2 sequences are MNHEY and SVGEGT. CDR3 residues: CASSWGTSGAYEQYF. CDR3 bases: TGTGCCAGCAGCTGGGGGACTAGCGGTGCCTACGAGCAGTACTTC.

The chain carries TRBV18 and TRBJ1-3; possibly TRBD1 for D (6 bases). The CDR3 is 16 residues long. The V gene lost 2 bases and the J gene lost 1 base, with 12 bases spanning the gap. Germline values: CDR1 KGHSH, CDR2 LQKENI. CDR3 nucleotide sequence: TGTGCCAGCTCACCAGGACAGCCCGGGTCTGGAAACACCATATATTTT. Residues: CASSPGQPGSGNTIYF.